A single sample is the source of the 17 T cell receptor beta chains below, sequenced in a study of early T cells in non-severe SARS-CoV-2 infection. TCRdb reprocessed the 5' RACE reads with MiXCR, giving one entry per CDR3 protein. This sample yields approximately 60,000 distinct CDR3 sequences, of which roughly 12% are seen a single time; 2.5% to 3.5% belongs to the top ten. The sample was whole blood. These receptors were collected from an adult who was a healthcare worker with PCR-confirmed SARS-CoV-2 infection or an uninfected control (not recorded which).

This clonotype has a count of ten or more. J is TRBJ2-1 and V is TRBV20-1, with 11 nucleotides matching TRBD2. J was trimmed by 5 bases and V by 6 bases; bases with no gene match: 9. This CDR3 is built from 15 residues. Germline V gene data show CDR1 as DFQATT and CDR2 as SNEGSKA (reference sequence). CDR3 sequence reads: CSAPLLAGGNNEQFF. Here the CDR3 DNA reads TGCAGTGCCCCCCTCCTAGCGGGGGGCAACAATGAGCAGTTCTTC.

The sample holds many counts of this clonotype. This chain joins TRBV12-3 or TRBV12-4 and TRBJ1-3; D is unclear. This CDR3 contains 16 residues. V was pared by 3 bases and J by 0 bases, with 12 bases between. This chain's CDR3 is CASSFDGSNSGNTIYF. CDR3 DNA: TGTGCCAGCAGTTTTGACGGCAGCAACTCTGGAAACACCATATATTTT.

The V gene is TRBV10-3, the J gene TRBJ2-7, with 9 bases lining up with TRBD2. Looked up from germline, CDR1 is ENHRY and CDR2 is SYGVKD. The CDR3 spans 13 residues. V shed 11 bases, J shed 2 bases, and the junction held 7 bases outside the gene matches. CDR3 DNA sequence: TGTGCCTCCGGGACTAGCAGTACCTACGAGCAGTACTTC. It codes for CASGTSSTYEQYF.

This clonotype was found a few times. The chain has TRBV19 and TRBJ1-5; perhaps TRBD1 as D (6 bases). V was shortened by 10 bases and J by 2 bases, with 21 bases between the two germline ends. The CDR3 has 16 amino acids. Germline CDR1 is LNHDA and CDR2 is SQIVND (reference sequence). The chain's CDR3 is CATSRGTSLGNQPQHF. In nucleotides, the CDR3 is TGTGCCACTTCTCGGGGGACAAGCCTTGGCAATCAGCCCCAGCATTTT.

Ten or more counts support this clonotype. The chain employs TRBV30 and TRBJ2-1, with D perhaps assigned TRBD1 or TRBD2 (5 bases each). With 2 bases removed from V and 5 bases from J, the gap between germline ends came to 19 bases. The CDR3 runs 16 residues. Germline assignment: CDR1 GTSNPN and CDR2 SVGIG (reference sequence). The CDR3: CAWSPLGAPKNNEQFF. CDR3 in DNA: TGTGCCTGGAGTCCCCTCGGGGCTCCTAAGAACAATGAGCAGTTCTTC.

The V call is TRBV19, the J call TRBJ1-5, with 10 bases aligning to TRBD1. This CDR3 is built from 20 residues. V was clipped by 3 bases and J by 0 bases; unmatched bases: 14. Germline V CDR1 and CDR2: LNHDA, SQIVND (reference sequence). CDR3 protein: CASSMTRDRGLRHSNQPQHF. For the CDR3, the DNA is TGTGCCAGTAGTATGACACGGGACAGGGGTCTCCGCCATAGCAATCAGCCCCAGCATTTT.

This clonotype was seen at least ten times. This rearrangement joins TRBV11-2 to TRBJ1-1; D is possibly TRBD1 (6 bases). V was shortened by 1 base and J by 5 bases, with 11 bases between the two germline ends. Germline lookup yields CDR1 SGHAT and CDR2 FQNNGV. This CDR3 has 14 amino acids. CDR3 bases: TGTGCCAGCAGCTTAGTACAGGGCAAGACTGAAGCTTTCTTT. Its translation: CASSLVQGKTEAFF. Full variable domain (outside the CDR3, taken from reference TRBV11-2 and TRBJ1-1): EAGVAQSPRYKIIEKRQSVAFWCNPISGHATLYWYQQILGQGPKLLIQFQNNGVVDDSQLPKDRFSAERLKGVDSTLKIQPAKLEDSAVYLCASSLVQGKTEAFFGQGTRLTVV.

This clonotype has ten or more counts. The chain uses TRBV2 and TRBJ1-5; TRBD1 is a possible D gene (5 bases). The CDR3 contains 13 residues. In germline, CDR1 is SNHLY, CDR2 FYNNEI. The germline V and J ends were trimmed by 2 bases and 7 bases, with 9 bases remaining between them. The CDR3 DNA follows: TGTGCCAGCAGTGAATCAGGGCACCAGCCCCAGCATTTT. Protein: CASSESGHQPQHF.

This clonotype has a count of ten or more. This chain joins TRBV7-3 and TRBJ2-1; tentatively, D is TRBD2 (6 bases). The CDR3 runs to 15 residues. V lost 1 base to trimming and J lost 2 bases, with 9 bases between them. Germline lookup yields CDR1 SGHTA and CDR2 FQGTGA. The CDR3 nucleotides are TGTGCCAGCAGCTTAAATCGACTAGCCTACAATGAGCAGTTCTTC. Translated, it gives CASSLNRLAYNEQFF.

This clonotype showed up many times. The rearrangement joins TRBV12-3 or TRBV12-4 to TRBJ2-3; D call uncertain. The CDR3 loop spans 15 amino acids. Trimming shortened V by 2 bases and J by 0 bases, and 9 bases separated the two germline ends. CDR3 in DNA: TGTGCCAGCAGTTTAAGGGAACCTAGCACAGATACGCAGTATTTT. It translates to CASSLREPSTDTQYF.

This clonotype was counted at least ten times. This chain uses TRBV19 with TRBJ1-5; no clear D gene. The CDR3 contains 14 residues. The germline gives CDR1 LNHDA, CDR2 SQIVND (reference sequence). V was trimmed by 1 base and J by 5 bases, leaving 9 bases between them. The CDR3 nucleotides read TGTGCCAGTAGTATAGCCAGGAGCGATCAGCCCCAGCATTTT. Protein: CASSIARSDQPQHF.

This clonotype came up many times. The chain employs TRBV5-4 and TRBJ2-1, with 7 bases lining up with TRBD1. The CDR3 is 13 residues long. CDR1 is SGHNT and CDR2 is YYREEE in the germline V gene (reference sequence). The V and J ends lost 1 base and 9 bases, in that order; junction bases with no gene match: 4. The CDR3 here is CASSLRGGGEQFF. The CDR3, as DNA: TGTGCCAGCAGCTTGAGAGGGGGCGGTGAGCAGTTCTTC. The full variable domain, its missing parts supplied by reference TRBV5-4 and TRBJ2-1, is ETGVTQSPTHLIKTRGQQVTLRCSSQSGHNTVSWYQQALGQGPQFIFQYYREEENGRGNFPPRFSGLQFPNYSSELNVNALELDDSALYLCASSLRGGGEQFFGPGTRLTVL.

The chain carries TRBV28 and TRBJ2-3, with 9 nucleotides matching TRBD2. This CDR3 has 15 residues. Trimming cost V 9 bases and J 5 bases; bases outside gene matches: 12. Germline V gene sequence: CDR1 MDHEN, CDR2 SYDVKM. CDR3 sequence: CASSWASGAKDTQYF. The CDR3 DNA reads TGTGCCAGTTCCTGGGCTAGCGGGGCTAAAGATACGCAGTATTTT.

This clonotype was observed many times. The V gene is TRBV19, the J gene TRBJ1-4, with D possibly TRBD1 on 6 matching bases. CDR3 length: 16 residues. V was trimmed by 5 bases and J by 4 bases, leaving 17 bases between them. Per the germline V gene, CDR1 is LNHDA and CDR2 is SQIVND (reference sequence). CDR3 amino acids: CASSLNSGQLNEKLFF. The CDR3 DNA follows: TGTGCCAGTAGTCTCAATTCGGGACAACTTAATGAAAAACTGTTTTTT.

This chain connects TRBV2 to TRBJ1-5, with D tentatively TRBD1 (5 bases). Germline V lookup: CDR1 SNHLY, CDR2 FYNNEI. V shed 6 bases and J shed 6 bases, with 15 bases lying between them. The CDR3 covers 14 residues. The CDR3 protein is CASSLRGGSQPQHF. The CDR3 bases are TGTGCCAGCAGCCTAAGGGGAGGGAGTCAGCCCCAGCATTTT.

Ten or more counts support this clonotype. The chain links TRBV4-2 to TRBJ2-1; 9 bases line up with TRBD2. Unmatched junction bases numbered 9, after V lost 0 bases and J lost 9 bases. Germline V gene sequence: CDR1 LGHNA, CDR2 YNFKEQ. The CDR3 loop spans 16 amino acids. The CDR3: CASSQEGSGRNREQFF. CDR3 sequence (DNA): TGTGCCAGCAGCCAAGAGGGCAGCGGGAGGAATCGTGAGCAGTTCTTC.

This clonotype was counted many times. V usage is TRBV20-1 and J usage is TRBJ2-7, with D tentatively TRBD2 (6 bases). In germline, CDR1 is DFQATT, CDR2 SNEGSKA (reference sequence). This CDR3 has 14 residues. V dropped 3 bases and J dropped 0 bases, with 12 bases sitting between them. The CDR3 sequence: CSAREGTSSYEQYF. The DNA for the CDR3 is TGCAGTGCTAGGGAGGGCACTAGCTCCTACGAGCAGTACTTC.